Listed below are T cell receptor beta chains from one sample, sequenced in a study of blood T cells in healthy people across ages. A single record per CDR3 protein comes from TCRdb applying MiXCR to the 5' RACE reads. The repertoire holds 780,000 or so distinct CDR3 sequences, with roughly 56% as singletons. Sequenced: blood. The receptors derive from a middle-aged man in good health. CDR3s include the opening cysteine and the closing phenylalanine or tryptophan. A D gene is named only where the DNA matches it firmly. The listing skips clone size in some rows; elsewhere it reads once, few, many or a size class.

abundance	v_gene	j_gene	d_gene	CDR3aa	CDR3nt
few	TRBV7-2	TRBJ2-7	TRBD2	CASSRPGLADSSYEQYF	TGTGCCAGCAGCCGTCCGGGACTAGCGGACAGCTCCTACGAGCAGTACTTC
.	TRBV20-1	TRBJ2-1	TRBD2	CSAIGLAPNNEQFF	TGCAGTGCTATCGGACTAGCCCCAAACAATGAGCAGTTCTTC
few	TRBV10-3	TRBJ2-7	TRBD2	CAISVVGGPNEQYF	TGTGCCATCAGTGTAGTGGGAGGGCCGAACGAGCAGTACTTC
.	TRBV7-2	TRBJ2-7	TRBD1	CASSFTGGYYEQYF	TGTGCCAGCAGCTTCACAGGGGGTTATTACGAGCAGTACTTC
.	TRBV29-1	TRBJ2-7	.	CSVQWTNGITYEQYF	TGCAGCGTTCAGTGGACTAACGGGATTACCTACGAGCAGTACTTC
.	TRBV20-1	TRBJ1-2	TRBD1	CSATVGTGGVMDGYTF	TGCAGTGCTACCGTTGGGACAGGGGGCGTCATGGATGGCTACACCTTC
.	TRBV28	TRBJ1-2	TRBD1	CASSRNRGIPTSNYGYTF	TGTGCCAGCAGTAGAAACAGGGGAATCCCTACATCAAACTATGGCTACACCTTC
.	TRBV11-2	TRBJ1-2	.	CASSPRQHQDGYTF	TGTGCCAGCAGCCCTAGACAGCATCAGGATGGCTACACCTTC
once	TRBV3-1	TRBJ2-7	TRBD2	CASSQDRAIAGPRSYEQYF	TGTGCCAGCAGCCAAGATCGGGCGATAGCGGGACCACGGTCCTACGAGCAGTACTTC
.	TRBV5-1	TRBJ2-4	.	CASSDWTREVGATKNIQYF	TGCGCCAGCAGCGATTGGACAAGGGAAGTCGGGGCTACCAAAAACATTCAGTACTTC
once	TRBV28	TRBJ2-7	.	CASRPQVGDYEQYF	TGTGCCAGCAGGCCCCAGGTGGGTGATTACGAGCAGTACTTC
few	TRBV13	TRBJ1-6	TRBD1	CASSLVGTGESPLHF	TGTGCCAGCAGCTTAGTAGGGACAGGGGAGTCACCCCTCCACTTT
.	TRBV25-1	TRBJ1-2	.	CASSGIGARGYTF	TGTGCCAGCAGTGGTATAGGGGCGCGAGGCTACACCTTC
.	TRBV7-9	TRBJ2-3	TRBD2	CASSLPFRVAGVKATQYF	TGTGCCAGCAGCTTACCCTTCCGGGTAGCGGGGGTGAAGGCTACGCAGTATTTT
few	TRBV5-1	TRBJ1-1	TRBD1	CASSFVLQGGTEAFF	TGCGCCAGCAGCTTCGTATTACAGGGGGGCACTGAAGCTTTCTTT
.	TRBV4-1	TRBJ2-7	TRBD1	CASSQRGQGAHEQYF	TGCGCCAGCAGCCAGAGGGGACAGGGGGCCCACGAGCAGTACTTC
.	TRBV7-2	TRBJ2-2	.	CASSFSSYNTGELFF	TGTGCCAGCAGCTTTTCTAGCTACAACACCGGGGAGCTGTTTTTT
.	TRBV29-1	TRBJ1-1	TRBD1	CSVSSGTGGNTEAFF	TGCAGCGTTTCCAGCGGGACAGGGGGAAACACTGAAGCTTTCTTT
.	TRBV29-1	TRBJ2-7	TRBD1	CSAGTGSNEQYF	TGCAGCGCCGGGACAGGGTCCAACGAGCAGTACTTC
.	TRBV15	TRBJ2-3	.	CATSRVPRGADTQYF	TGTGCCACCAGCAGAGTCCCACGAGGGGCAGATACGCAGTATTTT
.	TRBV10-3	TRBJ2-4	.	CAISESFGRIAKNIQYF	TGTGCCATCAGTGAGTCGTTTGGGAGGATAGCCAAAAACATTCAGTACTTC
few	TRBV29-1	TRBJ2-3	.	CSASRGRADTQYF	TGCAGCGCGTCCCGGGGGAGAGCAGATACGCAGTATTTT
few	TRBV7-3	TRBJ2-1	.	CASSLSRSQRAYNEQFF	TGTGCCAGCAGCTTATCCCGTAGCCAGAGGGCCTACAATGAGCAGTTCTTC
.	TRBV5-6	TRBJ1-2	.	CASSPADAGGYTF	TGTGCCAGCAGCCCCGCAGATGCGGGTGGCTATACCTTC
.	TRBV20-1	TRBJ2-7	.	CSAEKRLSSYNEQYF	TGCAGTGCTGAAAAGCGGCTTAGCTCCTACAATGAGCAGTACTTC
few	TRBV4-2	TRBJ2-6	TRBD1	CASSQATGVTGANVLTF	TGTGCCAGCAGCCAAGCTACAGGGGTGACTGGGGCCAACGTCCTGACTTTC
few	TRBV19	TRBJ2-3	TRBD1	CASTLARGQGDVTDTQYF	TGTGCCAGTACCCTTGCGAGGGGACAGGGGGATGTCACAGATACGCAGTATTTT
.	TRBV9	TRBJ2-1	TRBD2	CASSAQLAGGYNEQFF	TGTGCCAGCAGCGCCCAACTAGCGGGAGGATACAATGAGCAGTTCTTC
.	TRBV11-2	TRBJ2-1	.	CASSLDLSNEQFF	TGTGCCAGCAGCTTAGATTTGAGCAATGAGCAGTTCTTC
few	TRBV27	TRBJ2-7	TRBD1	CASSPRSGTGLEQYF	TGTGCCAGCAGTCCCCGCTCGGGGACAGGGCTCGAGCAGTACTTC
.	TRBV6-2/TRBV6-3	TRBJ2-2	TRBD2	CASSFPGLAANTGELFF	TGTGCCAGCAGTTTCCCGGGACTAGCGGCGAACACCGGGGAGCTGTTTTTT
.	TRBV20-1	TRBJ2-3	TRBD2	CSAPAGGRDTRYF	TGCAGTGCCCCAGCGGGAGGGCGGGATACGCGGTATTTT
once	TRBV20-1	TRBJ1-2	.	CSAPPRGRTRSGYTF	TGCAGTGCCCCCCCTCGAGGGAGGACTAGAAGCGGCTACACCTTC
.	TRBV21-1	TRBJ2-5	.	CASSKTGLAGKTQYF	TGTGCCAGCAGCAAAACGGGACTAGCGGGCAAGACCCAGTACTTC
once	TRBV27	TRBJ2-7	.	CASSPVDRLYEQYF	TGTGCCAGCAGCCCTGTGGACAGACTCTACGAGCAGTACTTC
.	TRBV7-9	TRBJ2-1	TRBD2	CASSSTSGRGNEQFF	TGTGCCAGCAGCTCTACTAGCGGGCGCGGCAATGAGCAGTTCTTC
.	TRBV2	TRBJ2-6	.	CASSFQTGISGANVLTF	TGTGCCAGCAGTTTTCAAACAGGGATCTCTGGGGCCAACGTCCTGACTTTC
.	TRBV6-1	TRBJ1-4	.	CASSGSGNEKLFF	TGTGCCAGCTCAGGGTCCGGGAATGAAAAACTGTTTTTT
once	TRBV4-3	TRBJ2-3	TRBD1	CASSRGGLSTDTQYF	TGCGCCAGCAGCCGAGGGGGCCTAAGCACAGATACGCAGTATTTT
.	TRBV9	TRBJ2-1	.	CASSVGRAELNEQFF	TGTGCCAGCAGCGTAGGGAGGGCCGAGTTAAATGAGCAGTTCTTC
few	TRBV19	TRBJ2-1	.	CASSGRHYNEQFF	TGTGCCAGTAGCGGTAGGCATTACAATGAGCAGTTCTTC
.	TRBV28	TRBJ2-7	.	CASSWVLALGANSEQYF	TGTGCCAGCAGTTGGGTACTAGCTCTTGGGGCAAACTCCGAGCAGTACTTC
.	TRBV20-1	TRBJ2-7	TRBD2	CSARVTSGSPSTYEQYF	TGCAGTGCTAGAGTGACTAGCGGGAGTCCCAGTACCTACGAGCAGTACTTC
.	TRBV15	TRBJ2-3	.	CATSSAPTTDTQYF	TGTGCCACCAGCAGTGCGCCGACTACAGATACGCAGTATTTT